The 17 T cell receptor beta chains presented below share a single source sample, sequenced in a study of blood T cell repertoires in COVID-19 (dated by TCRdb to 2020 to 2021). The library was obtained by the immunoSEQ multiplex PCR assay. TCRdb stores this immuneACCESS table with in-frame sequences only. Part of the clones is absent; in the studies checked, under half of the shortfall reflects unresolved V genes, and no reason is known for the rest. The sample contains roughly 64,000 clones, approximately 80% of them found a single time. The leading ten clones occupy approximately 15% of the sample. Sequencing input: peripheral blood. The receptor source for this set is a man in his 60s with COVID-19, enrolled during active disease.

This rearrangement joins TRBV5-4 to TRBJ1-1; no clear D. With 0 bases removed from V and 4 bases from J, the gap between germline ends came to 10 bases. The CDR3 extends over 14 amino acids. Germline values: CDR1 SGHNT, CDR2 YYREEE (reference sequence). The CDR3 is CASSLDQRSTEAFF. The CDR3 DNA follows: TGTGCCAGCAGCTTGGACCAGCGGAGCACTGAAGCTTTCTTT.

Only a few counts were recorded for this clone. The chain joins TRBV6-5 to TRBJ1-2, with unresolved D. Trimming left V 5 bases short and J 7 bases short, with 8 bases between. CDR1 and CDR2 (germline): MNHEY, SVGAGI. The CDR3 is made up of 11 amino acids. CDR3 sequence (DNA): TGTGCCAGCAGTCTTAGTTTTGGCTACACCTTC. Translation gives CASSLSFGYTF.

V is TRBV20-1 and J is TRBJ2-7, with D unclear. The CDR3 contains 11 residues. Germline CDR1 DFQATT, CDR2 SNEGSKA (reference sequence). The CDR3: CRESTPYEQYF. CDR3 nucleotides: TGCAGGGAGTCAACTCCCTACGAGCAGTACTTC.

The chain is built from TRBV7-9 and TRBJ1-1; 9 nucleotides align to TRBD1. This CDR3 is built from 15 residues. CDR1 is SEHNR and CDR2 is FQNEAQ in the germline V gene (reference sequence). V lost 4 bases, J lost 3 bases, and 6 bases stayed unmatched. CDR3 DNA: TGTGCCAGCAGCTCGCACAGGGGGCACGACACTGAAGCTTTCTTT. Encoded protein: CASSSHRGHDTEAFF.

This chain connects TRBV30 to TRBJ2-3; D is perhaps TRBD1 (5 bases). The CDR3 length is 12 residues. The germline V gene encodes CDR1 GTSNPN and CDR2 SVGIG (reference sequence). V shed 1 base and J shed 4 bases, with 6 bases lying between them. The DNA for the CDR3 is TGTGCCTGGAGTGAAGGGGCAGATACGCAGTATTTT. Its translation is CAWSEGADTQYF.

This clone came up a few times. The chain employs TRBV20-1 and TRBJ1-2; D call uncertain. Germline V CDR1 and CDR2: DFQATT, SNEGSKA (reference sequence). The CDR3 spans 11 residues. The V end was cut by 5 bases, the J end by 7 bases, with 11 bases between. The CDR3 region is CSALIQSGYTF. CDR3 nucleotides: TGCAGTGCTCTTATTCAGTCTGGCTACACCTTC.

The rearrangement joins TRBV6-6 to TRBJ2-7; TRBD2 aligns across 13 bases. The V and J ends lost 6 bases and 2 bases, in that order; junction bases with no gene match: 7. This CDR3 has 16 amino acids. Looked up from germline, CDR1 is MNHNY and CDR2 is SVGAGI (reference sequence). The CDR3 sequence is CASRKPGLAGAYEQYF. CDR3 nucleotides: TGTGCCAGCAGAAAACCCGGACTAGCGGGAGCCTACGAGCAGTACTTC.

The CDR3 sequence is CASSVGAGDIQYF. DNA for the CDR3: TGTGCCAGCAGCGTAGGGGCGGGGGACATTCAGTACTTC. The chain is built from TRBV9 and TRBJ2-4; TRBD2 matches 7 bases. Trimming took 0 bases from V and 8 from J; bases not matched to a gene: 2. Looked up from germline, CDR1 is SGDLS and CDR2 is YYNGEE. This CDR3 contains 13 residues.

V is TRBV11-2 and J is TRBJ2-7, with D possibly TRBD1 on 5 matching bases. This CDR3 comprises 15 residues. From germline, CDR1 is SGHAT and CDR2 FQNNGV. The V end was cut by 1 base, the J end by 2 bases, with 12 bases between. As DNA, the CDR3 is TGTGCCAGCAGCTTAGCAAGGGGATACCCCTACGAGCAGTACTTC. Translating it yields CASSLARGYPYEQYF.

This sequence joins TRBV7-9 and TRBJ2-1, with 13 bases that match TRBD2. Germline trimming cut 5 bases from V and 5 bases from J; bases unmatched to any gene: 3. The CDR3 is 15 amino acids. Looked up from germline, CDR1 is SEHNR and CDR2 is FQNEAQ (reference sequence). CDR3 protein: CASSPGLAGDNEQFF. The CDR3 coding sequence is TGTGCCAGCAGCCCTGGACTAGCGGGAGACAATGAGCAGTTCTTC.

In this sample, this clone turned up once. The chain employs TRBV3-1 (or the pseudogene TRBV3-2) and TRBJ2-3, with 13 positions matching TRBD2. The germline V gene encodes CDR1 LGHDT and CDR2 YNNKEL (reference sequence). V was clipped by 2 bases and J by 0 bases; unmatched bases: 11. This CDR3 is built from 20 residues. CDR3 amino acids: CASSQPGTSGKGRSTDTQYF. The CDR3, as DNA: TGTGCCAGCAGCCAACCAGGGACTAGCGGGAAGGGAAGGAGCACAGATACGCAGTATTTT.

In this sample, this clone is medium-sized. In nucleotides, the CDR3 is TGTGCCAGCACCCTCTCGGGGGGGCAGAATAATTCACCCCTCCACTTT. It yields the protein CASTLSGGQNNSPLHF. V and J are TRBV6-6 and TRBJ1-6; TRBD1 might be the D (6 bases). Germline CDR1 reads MNHNY; CDR2 reads SVGAGI (reference sequence). This CDR3 has 16 amino acids. Trimming took off 7 bases at V and 5 bases at J, with 18 bases between the two ends.

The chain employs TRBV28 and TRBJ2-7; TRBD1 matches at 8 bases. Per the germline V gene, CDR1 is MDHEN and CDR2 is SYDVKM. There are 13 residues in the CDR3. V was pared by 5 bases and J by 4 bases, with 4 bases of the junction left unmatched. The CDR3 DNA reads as TGTGCCAGCAGTCCAGGGGGCGGGTACGAGCAGTACTTC. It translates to CASSPGGGYEQYF.

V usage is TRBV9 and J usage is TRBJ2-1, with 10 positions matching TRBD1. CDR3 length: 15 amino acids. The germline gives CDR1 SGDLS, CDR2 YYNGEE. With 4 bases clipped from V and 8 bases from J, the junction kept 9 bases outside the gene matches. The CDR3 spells CASSLRTGGGDEQFF. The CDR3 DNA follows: TGTGCCAGCAGCCTCAGGACAGGGGGAGGGGATGAGCAGTTCTTC. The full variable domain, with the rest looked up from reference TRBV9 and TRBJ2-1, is DSGVTQTPKHLITATGQRVTLRCSPRSGDLSVYWYQQSLDQGLQFLIQYYNGEERAKGNILERFSAQQFPDLHSELNLSSLELGDSALYFCASSLRTGGGDEQFFGPGTRLTVL.

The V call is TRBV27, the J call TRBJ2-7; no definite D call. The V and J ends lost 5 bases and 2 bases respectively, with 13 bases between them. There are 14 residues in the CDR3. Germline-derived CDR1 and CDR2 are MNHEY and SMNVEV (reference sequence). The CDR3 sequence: CASSPGRVTYEQYF. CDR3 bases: TGTGCCAGCAGTCCGGGTAGAGTAACCTACGAGCAGTACTTC.

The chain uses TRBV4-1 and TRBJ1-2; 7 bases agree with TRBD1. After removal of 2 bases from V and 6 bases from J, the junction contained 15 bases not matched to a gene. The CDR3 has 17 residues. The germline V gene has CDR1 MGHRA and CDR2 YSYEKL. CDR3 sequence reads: CASSQPLGQPRRNGYTF. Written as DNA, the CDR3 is TGCGCCAGCAGCCAACCACTGGGACAGCCCCGCAGAAATGGCTACACCTTC.

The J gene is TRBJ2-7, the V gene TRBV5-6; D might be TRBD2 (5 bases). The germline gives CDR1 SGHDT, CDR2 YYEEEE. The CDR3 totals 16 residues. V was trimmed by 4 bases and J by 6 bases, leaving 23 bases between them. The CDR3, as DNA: TGTGCCAGCAGCCCGGGCGGGCGGTTAAGGGCGACCGAGCAGTACTTC. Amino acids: CASSPGGRLRATEQYF.